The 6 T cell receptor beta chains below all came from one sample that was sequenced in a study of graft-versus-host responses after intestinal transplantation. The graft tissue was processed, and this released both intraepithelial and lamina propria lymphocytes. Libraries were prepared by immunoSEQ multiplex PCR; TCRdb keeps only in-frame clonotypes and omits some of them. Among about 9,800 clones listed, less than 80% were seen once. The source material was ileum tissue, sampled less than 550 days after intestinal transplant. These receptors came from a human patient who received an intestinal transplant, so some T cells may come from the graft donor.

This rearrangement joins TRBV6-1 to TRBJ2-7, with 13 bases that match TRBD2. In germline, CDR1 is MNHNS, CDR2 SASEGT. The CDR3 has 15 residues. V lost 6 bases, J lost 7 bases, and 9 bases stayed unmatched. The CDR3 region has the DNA TGTGCCAGCAGCCAACTAGCGGGAGGGCCGGGGGAGCAGTACTTC. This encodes CASSQLAGGPGEQYF.

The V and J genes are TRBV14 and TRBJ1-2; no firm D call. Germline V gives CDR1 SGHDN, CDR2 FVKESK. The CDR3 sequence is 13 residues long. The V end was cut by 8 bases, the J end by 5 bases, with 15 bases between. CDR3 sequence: CASAKDLGYGYTF. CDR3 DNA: TGTGCCAGCGCGAAGGACCTGGGGTATGGCTACACCTTC.

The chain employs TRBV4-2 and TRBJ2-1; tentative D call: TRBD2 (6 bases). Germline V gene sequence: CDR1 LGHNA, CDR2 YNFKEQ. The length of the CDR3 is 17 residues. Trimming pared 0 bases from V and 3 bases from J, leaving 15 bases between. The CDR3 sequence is CASSQDKEGGHYNEQFF. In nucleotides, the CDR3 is TGTGCCAGCAGCCAAGATAAGGAGGGAGGACACTACAATGAGCAGTTCTTC.

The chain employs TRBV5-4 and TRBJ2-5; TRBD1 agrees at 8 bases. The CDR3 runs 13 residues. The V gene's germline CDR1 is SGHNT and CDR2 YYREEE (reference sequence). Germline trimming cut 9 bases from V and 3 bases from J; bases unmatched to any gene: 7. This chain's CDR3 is CATSDRDKETQYF. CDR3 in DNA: TGTGCCACCTCGGACAGGGATAAAGAGACCCAGTACTTC.

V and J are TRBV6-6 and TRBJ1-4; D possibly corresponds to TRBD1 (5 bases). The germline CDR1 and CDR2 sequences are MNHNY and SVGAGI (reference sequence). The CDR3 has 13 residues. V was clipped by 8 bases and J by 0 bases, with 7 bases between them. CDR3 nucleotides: TGTGCCAGCGGGGGGACAACTAATGAAAAACTGTTTTTT. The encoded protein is CASGGTTNEKLFF.

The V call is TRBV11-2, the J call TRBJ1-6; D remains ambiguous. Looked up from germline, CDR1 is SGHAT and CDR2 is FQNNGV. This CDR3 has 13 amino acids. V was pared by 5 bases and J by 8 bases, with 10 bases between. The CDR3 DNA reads TGTGCCAGCAGCCTGGATCTCTATTCACCCCTCCACTTT. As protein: CASSLDLYSPLHF.